Reported below is one T cell receptor beta chain. Sequencing was performed with immunoSEQ multiplex PCR; in TCRdb, only in-frame clones are kept and a portion is missing. The sample holds more than 90,000 clones, over 90% seen once. This entry comes from a study of technical replicates of blood from a handful of donors. The length of the CDR3 is 13 residues. Germline CDR1 LNHDA, CDR2 SQIVND (reference sequence). Trimming took 7 bases from V and 2 from J, leaving 11 bases between them. Sequenced input: T cells isolated from PBMCs. The chain employs TRBV19 and TRBJ1-2; possible D gene TRBD1, 5 bases. The receptor's source is a human donor in good health. The CDR3 coding sequence is TGTGCCAGTACGGTGCCAGGGAACTATGGCTACACCTTC. Translation gives CASTVPGNYGYTF.